This paragraph covers one T cell receptor (beta chain) sequence. Its antigen remains unknown. TCRdb derives one entry per CDR3 protein from the 5' RACE reads, leaving out DNA. The sample holds about 260,000 distinct CDR3 sequences. The sample comes from a study of T cells expressing NK-cell markers. Study-level information: In sorted CD3+CD56+NKG2C+, CD3+CD56+NKG2C- and CD3+CD56-NKG2C+ T cells, TCR beta repertoires were obtained. Among eight sequenced donors, seven carried HCMV seropositivity while one was seronegative.

General observations from the study: Nothing established the HCMV specificity of expanded NKG2C+ T cell clones. These clonotypes, the leaders elsewhere, also led the CD3+CD56-NKG2C+ fraction in a handful of donors.

The CDR3 contains 14 residues. CDR1 and CDR2 (germline): SGDLS, YYNGEE. The receptor was derived from a woman between 18 and 70 years old in good health. The sequenced sample was blood T cells: a sorted CD56 or NKG2C T cell subset, CD4+ or CD8+ T cells, or bulk PBMC T cells (not recorded which). This chain links TRBV9 with TRBJ2-1. CDR3 sequence: CASSVNSSPLEQFF.